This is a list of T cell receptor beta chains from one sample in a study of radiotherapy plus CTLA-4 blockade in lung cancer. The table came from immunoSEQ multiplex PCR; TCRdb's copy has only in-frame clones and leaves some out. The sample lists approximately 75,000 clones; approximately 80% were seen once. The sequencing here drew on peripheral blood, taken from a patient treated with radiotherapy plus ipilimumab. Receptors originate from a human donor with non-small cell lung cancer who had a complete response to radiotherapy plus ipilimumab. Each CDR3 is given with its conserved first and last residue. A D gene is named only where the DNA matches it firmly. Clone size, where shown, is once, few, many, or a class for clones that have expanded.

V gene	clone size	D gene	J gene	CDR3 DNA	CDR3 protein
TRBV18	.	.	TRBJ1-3	TGTGCCAGCTCACCAAAGTTCGACAGATCCGCGAACACCATATATTTT	CASSPKFDRSANTIYF
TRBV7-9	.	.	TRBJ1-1	TGTGCCAGCAGCTTAGACAAGGATATGAACACTGAAGCTTTCTTT	CASSLDKDMNTEAFF
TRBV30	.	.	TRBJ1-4	TGTGCCTGGAGTGTGGGCGGGACTGAAAAACTGTTTTTT	CAWSVGGTEKLFF
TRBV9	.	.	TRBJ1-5	TGTGCCAGCAGCGTAGATGGTAGCAATCAGCCCCAGCATTTT	CASSVDGSNQPQHF
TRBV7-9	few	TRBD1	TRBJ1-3	TGTGCCAGCAGCCCCGACAGGGTTGACACCATATATTTT	CASSPDRVDTIYF
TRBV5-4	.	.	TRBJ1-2	TGTGCCAGCAGCTTAGAAGGTAGAAGCTATGGCTACACCTTC	CASSLEGRSYGYTF
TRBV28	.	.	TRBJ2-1	TGTGCCAGCAGTTTAGCGACAGGCAACAATGAGCAGTTCTTC	CASSLATGNNEQFF
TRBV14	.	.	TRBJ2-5	TGTGCCAGCAGGGGGAACGGGGGGCGAAAGGAGACCCAGTACTTC	CASRGNGGRKETQYF
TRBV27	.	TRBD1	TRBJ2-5	TGTGCCAGCAGTTTTTCTTTTAGGCAGGGGGCTTGGAGGCAAGAGACCCAGTACTTC	CASSFSFRQGAWRQETQYF
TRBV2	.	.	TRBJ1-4	TGTGCCAGCAGTGATTCGGTTTATAATGAAAAACTGTTTTTT	CASSDSVYNEKLFF
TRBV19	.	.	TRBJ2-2	TGTGCCAGTCGGGACTCCGACTTCACCGGGGAGCTGTTTTTT	CASRDSDFTGELFF
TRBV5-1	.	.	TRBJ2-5	TGCGCCAGCAGCTTGGTGAGGGGTAAAGAGACCCAGTACTTC	CASSLVRGKETQYF
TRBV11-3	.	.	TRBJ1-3	TGTGCCAGCAGCTTAGGTGGCTCCCGGGAAGGAAACACCATATATTTT	CASSLGGSREGNTIYF
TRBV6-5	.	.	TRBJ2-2	TGTGCCAGCAGTTTCCGGGGCAGGGAGCTGTTTTTT	CASSFRGRELFF
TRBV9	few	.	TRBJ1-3	TGTGCCAGCAGCGTAGCTGTGTTGGGCAGGGAGGCCACTGGAAACACCATATATTTT	CASSVAVLGREATGNTIYF
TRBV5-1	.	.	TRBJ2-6	TGCGCCAGCAGCGGTTCGGCCCTCTCTGGGGCCAACGTCCTGACTTTC	CASSGSALSGANVLTF